The 9 T cell receptor beta chains below come from one sample, sequenced in a study of T cell repertoires in cytomegalovirus infection. TCRdb analysed the reads with MiXCR anew, one entry per CDR3 protein. Altogether 110,000 to 150,000 distinct CDR3 sequences are present, roughly 6% being singletons, with the ten largest covering approximately 18%. Sequencing input: PBMCs. The receptor source for this set is a human donor in good health (CMV status not recorded). Some clones in this sample may be carry-over from other donors' samples.

This clonotype has at least ten counts. The chain links TRBV7-2 to TRBJ1-2; weak D call: TRBD1 (5 bases). The V end lost 0 bases, the J end lost 1 base, and 12 bases lay between the germline ends. The CDR3 consists of 16 residues. Germline lookup yields CDR1 SGHTA and CDR2 FQGNSA. CDR3 nucleotide sequence: TGTGCCAGCAGCTTAGCGGGGGGGATAGTTAACTATGGCTACACCTTC. It codes for CASSLAGGIVNYGYTF.

This clonotype was picked up many times. CDR3 in DNA: TGTGCCAGCAGCTTAAGGGGCCGGGAGACCCAGTACTTC. Translated: CASSLRGRETQYF. This chain links TRBV11-2 with TRBJ2-5; tentatively, D is TRBD1 (5 bases). From germline, CDR1 is SGHAT and CDR2 FQNNGV. The V and J ends lost 2 bases and 5 bases respectively, with 9 bases between them. CDR3 length: 13 residues.

This clonotype was picked up many times. The chain recombines TRBV7-8 with TRBJ1-2, with 7 bases identical to TRBD1. With V trimmed by 1 base and J by 2 bases, 10 bases remained unmatched. Germline V gives CDR1 SGHVS, CDR2 FQNEAQ. The CDR3 contains 17 residues. CDR3 DNA: TGTGCCAGCAGCTTAGGTTGGAGTACAGGGGCGAACTATGGCTACACCTTC. Translation gives CASSLGWSTGANYGYTF. Based on the CDR3 plus reference TRBV7-8 and TRBJ1-2, the full variable domain is GAGVSQSPRYKVAKRGQDVALRCDPISGHVSLFWYQQALGQGPEFLTYFQNEAQLDKSGLPSDRFFAERPEGSVSTLKIQRTQQEDSAVYLCASSLGWSTGANYGYTFGSGTRLTVV.

At least ten counts were recorded for this clonotype. The chain uses TRBV12-3 or TRBV12-4 and TRBJ1-1; D is possibly TRBD1 (6 bases). V lost 6 bases and J lost 11, with 22 bases in between. The length of the CDR3 is 14 residues. The CDR3 spells CASRQGGPAFEAFF. Written as DNA, the CDR3 is TGTGCCAGCAGACAGGGTGGGCCGGCCTTTGAGGCTTTCTTT.

This clonotype was recorded at least ten times. The chain recombines TRBV7-8 with TRBJ2-4, with 9 bases matching TRBD1. V shed 5 bases and J 6 bases; nucleotides not matched to a gene: 5. Germline V CDR1 and CDR2: SGHVS, FQNEAQ. This CDR3 is 14 amino acids long. The CDR3 DNA reads TGTGCCAGCAGCATCCGGGACAGGGTAAACATTCAGTACTTC. The encoded protein is CASSIRDRVNIQYF.

This clonotype turned up a few times. The chain couples TRBV15 to TRBJ1-1, with no clear D. Trimming took off 0 bases at V and 6 bases at J, with 14 bases between the two ends. CDR3 length: 15 residues. Germline V gene lookup returns CDR1 LNHNV and CDR2 YYDKDF (reference sequence). CDR3 sequence reads: CATSRDLGFSPEAFF. Written as DNA, the CDR3 is TGTGCCACCAGCAGAGATCTGGGGTTTAGCCCTGAAGCTTTCTTT.

This clonotype was seen at least ten times. This chain connects TRBV27 to TRBJ2-7; perhaps D is TRBD1 or TRBD2 (6 bases each). The CDR3 spans 16 residues. V was pared by 5 bases and J by 1 base, with 18 bases between. Germline V gene data show CDR1 as MNHEY and CDR2 as SMNVEV (reference sequence). CDR3 amino acids: CASSTWGDTDSYEQYF. CDR3 nucleotide sequence: TGTGCCAGCAGTACCTGGGGGGACACCGATTCCTACGAGCAGTACTTC.

This clonotype came up many times. The V call is TRBV20-1, the J call TRBJ1-5, with D tentatively TRBD1 (6 bases). Germline V CDR1 and CDR2: DFQATT, SNEGSKA (reference sequence). Trimming left V 0 bases short and J 8 bases short, with 14 bases between. CDR3 length: 14 residues. CDR3 in DNA: TGCAGTGCTAGAGATATGACAGGTAGTAAGCCCCAGCATTTT. As protein: CSARDMTGSKPQHF.

This clonotype was detected many times. V is TRBV7-2 and J is TRBJ2-7; a weak D match, TRBD2 (6 bases). The V gene lost 5 bases and the J gene lost 0 bases, with 14 bases spanning the gap. CDR1 SGHTA and CDR2 FQGNSA come from the germline V gene. The CDR3 spans 15 residues. The CDR3 spells CASSHNSGSSYEQYF. CDR3 DNA sequence: TGTGCCAGCAGCCACAATTCCGGGAGCTCCTACGAGCAGTACTTC.